The following is a T cell receptor beta chain sequence with its context. Antigen unknown. The data were taken from a study of post-analysis software for immune sequencing data. Study in general: Recorded disease courses covered relapsing-remitting, secondary progressive and progressive-relapsing multiple sclerosis. Some patients had no subtype annotation. Study-level results: Relative to controls, patients with multiple sclerosis showed significantly lower normalized Chao1 diversity. Elevated frequency relative to controls characterized 4 or 5 TRBV segments in patients, TRBV5-6, TRBV5-1 and TRBV20-1 among them. When the samples were clustered directly with F measure, those that had been prepared in the same batch showed strong co-clustering.

Unique molecular identifiers were carried by the TCR beta cDNA libraries. Yield was roughly 0.5 million cDNA molecules from around 1 to 10 million T cells. TCRdb processed the PCR reads anew with MiXCR; each CDR3 protein has one entry. The profile shows about 810,000 distinct CDR3 sequences, approximately 57% of them singletons. V was clipped by 5 bases and J by 10 bases; unmatched bases: 14. Germline assignment: CDR1 SGHTA and CDR2 FQGTGA. The CDR3 is made up of 16 amino acids. This chain uses TRBV7-3 with TRBJ2-1, with 10 bases matching TRBD2. This clonotype originated in a girl aged 10 to 17 with multiple sclerosis. The sequencing sample was made of blood. CDR3 bases: TGTGCCAGCAGCCTCTCAGCGGGAGGGCTTGGGAGGGAGCAGTTCTTC. Amino acid sequence: CASSLSAGGLGREQFF.